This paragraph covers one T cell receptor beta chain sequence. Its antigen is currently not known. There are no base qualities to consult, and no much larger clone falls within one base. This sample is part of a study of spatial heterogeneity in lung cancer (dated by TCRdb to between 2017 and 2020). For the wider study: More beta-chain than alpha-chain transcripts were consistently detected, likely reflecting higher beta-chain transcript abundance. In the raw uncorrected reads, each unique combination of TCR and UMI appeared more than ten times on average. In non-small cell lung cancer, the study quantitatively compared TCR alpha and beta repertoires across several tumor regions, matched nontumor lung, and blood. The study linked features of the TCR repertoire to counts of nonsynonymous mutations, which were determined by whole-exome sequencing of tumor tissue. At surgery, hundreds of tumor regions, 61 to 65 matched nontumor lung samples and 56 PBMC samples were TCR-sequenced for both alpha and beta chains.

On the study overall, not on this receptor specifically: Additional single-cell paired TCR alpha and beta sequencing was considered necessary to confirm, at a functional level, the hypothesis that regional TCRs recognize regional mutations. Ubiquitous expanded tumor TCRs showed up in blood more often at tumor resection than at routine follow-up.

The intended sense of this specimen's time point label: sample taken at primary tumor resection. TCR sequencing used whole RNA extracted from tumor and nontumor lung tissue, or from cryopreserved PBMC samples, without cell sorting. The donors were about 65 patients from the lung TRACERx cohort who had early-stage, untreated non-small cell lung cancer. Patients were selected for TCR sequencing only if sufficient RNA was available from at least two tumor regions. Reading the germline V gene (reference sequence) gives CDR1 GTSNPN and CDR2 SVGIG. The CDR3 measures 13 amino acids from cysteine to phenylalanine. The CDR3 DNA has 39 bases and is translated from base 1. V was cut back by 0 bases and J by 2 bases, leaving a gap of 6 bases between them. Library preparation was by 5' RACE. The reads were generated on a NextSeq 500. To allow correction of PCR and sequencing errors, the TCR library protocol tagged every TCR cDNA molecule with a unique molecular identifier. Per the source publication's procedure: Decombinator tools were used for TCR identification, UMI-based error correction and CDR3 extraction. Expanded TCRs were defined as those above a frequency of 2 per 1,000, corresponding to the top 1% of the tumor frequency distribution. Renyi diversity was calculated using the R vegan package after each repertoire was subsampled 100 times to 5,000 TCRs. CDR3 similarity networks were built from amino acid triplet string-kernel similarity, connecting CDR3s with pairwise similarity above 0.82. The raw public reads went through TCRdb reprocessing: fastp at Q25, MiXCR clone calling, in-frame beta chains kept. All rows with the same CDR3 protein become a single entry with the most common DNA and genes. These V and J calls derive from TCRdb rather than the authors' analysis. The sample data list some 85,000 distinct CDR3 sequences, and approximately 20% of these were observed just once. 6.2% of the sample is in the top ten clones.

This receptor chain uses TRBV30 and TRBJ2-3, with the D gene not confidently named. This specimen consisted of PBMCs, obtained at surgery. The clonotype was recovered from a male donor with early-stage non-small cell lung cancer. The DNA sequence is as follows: TGTGCCTGGAGTGTACGGTCCACAGATACGCAGTATTTT. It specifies CAWSVRSTDTQYF.